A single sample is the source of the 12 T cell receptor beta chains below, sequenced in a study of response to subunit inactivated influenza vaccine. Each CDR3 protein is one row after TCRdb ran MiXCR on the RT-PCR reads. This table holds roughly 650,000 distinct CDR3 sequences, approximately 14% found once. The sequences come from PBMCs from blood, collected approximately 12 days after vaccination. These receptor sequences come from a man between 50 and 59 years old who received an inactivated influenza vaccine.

The chain's CDR3 is CATSDPGSAGYTF. CDR3 bases: TGTGCCACCAGTGACCCAGGGTCGGCGGGCTACACCTTC. The gene calls are TRBV24-1 and TRBJ1-2, with D possibly TRBD1 on 5 matching bases. The ends were cut back, 4 bases at V and 8 bases at J, with 13 bases in the middle. The germline V gene encodes CDR1 KGHDR and CDR2 SFDVKD. This CDR3 contains 13 residues.

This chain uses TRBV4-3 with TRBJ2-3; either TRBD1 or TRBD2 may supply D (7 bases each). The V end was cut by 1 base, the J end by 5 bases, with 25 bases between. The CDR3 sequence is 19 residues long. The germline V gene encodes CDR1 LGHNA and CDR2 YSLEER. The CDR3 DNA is TGCGCCAGCAGCCAAGGCGGCGGGTTAAGGGGGCGCGGGGGAGATACGCAGTATTTT. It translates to CASSQGGGLRGRGGDTQYF.

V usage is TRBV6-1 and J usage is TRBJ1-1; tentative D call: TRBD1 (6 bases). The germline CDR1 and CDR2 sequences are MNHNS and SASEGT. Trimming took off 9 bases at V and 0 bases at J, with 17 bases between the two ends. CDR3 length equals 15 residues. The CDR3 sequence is CASSRGGPMNTEAFF. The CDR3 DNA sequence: TGTGCCAGTAGTAGAGGGGGGCCCATGAACACTGAAGCTTTCTTT.

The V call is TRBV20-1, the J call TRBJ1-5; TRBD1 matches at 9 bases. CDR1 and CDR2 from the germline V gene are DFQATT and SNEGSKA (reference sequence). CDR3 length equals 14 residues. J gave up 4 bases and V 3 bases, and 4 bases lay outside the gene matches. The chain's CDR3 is CSASWTGANQPQHF. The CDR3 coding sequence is TGCAGTGCTAGTTGGACAGGGGCGAATCAGCCCCAGCATTTT.

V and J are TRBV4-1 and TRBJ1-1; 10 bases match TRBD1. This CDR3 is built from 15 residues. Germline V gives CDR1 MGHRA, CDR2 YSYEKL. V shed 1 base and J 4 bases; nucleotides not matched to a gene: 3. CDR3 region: CASSQGQGATTEAFF. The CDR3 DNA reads TGCGCCAGCAGCCAAGGACAGGGGGCAACCACTGAAGCTTTCTTT.

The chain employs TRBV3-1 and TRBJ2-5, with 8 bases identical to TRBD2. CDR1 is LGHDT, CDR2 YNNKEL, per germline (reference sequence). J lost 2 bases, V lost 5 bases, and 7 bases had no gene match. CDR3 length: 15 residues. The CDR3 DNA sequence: TGTGCCAGCAGCTTCGCGGGAGGTATACAAGAGACCCAGTACTTC. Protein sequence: CASSFAGGIQETQYF.

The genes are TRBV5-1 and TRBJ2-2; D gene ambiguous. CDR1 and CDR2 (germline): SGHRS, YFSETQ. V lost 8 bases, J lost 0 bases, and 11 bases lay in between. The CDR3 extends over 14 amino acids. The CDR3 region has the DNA TGCGCCAGTAGGGAACAGACGAACACCGGGGAGCTGTTTTTT. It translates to CASREQTNTGELFF.

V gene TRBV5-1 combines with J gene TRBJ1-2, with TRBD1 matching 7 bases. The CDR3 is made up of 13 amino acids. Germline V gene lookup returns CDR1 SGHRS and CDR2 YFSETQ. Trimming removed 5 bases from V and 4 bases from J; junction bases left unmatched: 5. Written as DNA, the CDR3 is TGCGCCAGCAGGAGGGGGGACAGCTATGGCTACACCTTC. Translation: CASRRGDSYGYTF. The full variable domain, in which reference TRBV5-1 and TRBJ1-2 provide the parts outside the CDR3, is KAGVTQTPRYLIKTRGQQVTLSCSPISGHRSVSWYQQTPGQGLQFLFEYFSETQRNKGNFPGRFSGRQFSNSRSEMNVSTLELGDSALYLCASRRGDSYGYTFGSGTRLTVV.

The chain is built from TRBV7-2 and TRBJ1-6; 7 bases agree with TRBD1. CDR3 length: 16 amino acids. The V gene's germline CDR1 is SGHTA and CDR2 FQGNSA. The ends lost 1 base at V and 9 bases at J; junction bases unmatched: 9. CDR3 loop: CASSLGGGAASSPLHF. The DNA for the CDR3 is TGTGCCAGCAGCTTAGGAGGGGGCGCAGCGTCTTCACCCCTCCACTTT.

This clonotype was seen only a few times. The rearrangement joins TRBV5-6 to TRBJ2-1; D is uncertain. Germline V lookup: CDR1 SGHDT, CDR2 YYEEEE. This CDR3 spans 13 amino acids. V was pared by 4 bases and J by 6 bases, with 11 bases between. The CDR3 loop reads CASSDGPRNEQFF. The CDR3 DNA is TGTGCCAGCAGCGACGGGCCTCGCAATGAGCAGTTCTTC. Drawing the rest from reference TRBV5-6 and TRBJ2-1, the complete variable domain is DAGVTQSPTHLIKTRGQQVTLRCSPKSGHDTVSWYQQALGQGPQFIFQYYEEEERQRGNFPDRFSGHQFPNYSSELNVNALLLGDSALYLCASSDGPRNEQFFGPGTRLTVL.

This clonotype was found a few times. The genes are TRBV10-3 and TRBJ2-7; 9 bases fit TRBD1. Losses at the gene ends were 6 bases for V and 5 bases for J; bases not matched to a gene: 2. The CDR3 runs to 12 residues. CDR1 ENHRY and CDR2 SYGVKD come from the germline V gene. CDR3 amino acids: CAIRQGAHEQYF. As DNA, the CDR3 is TGTGCCATCAGACAGGGGGCCCACGAGCAGTACTTC.

CDR3 protein: CASSVAGSGRAIREQFF. The CDR3 bases are TGTGCCAGCAGCGTAGCTGGTAGCGGGAGGGCCATTAGAGAGCAGTTCTTC. The genes are TRBV9 and TRBJ2-1; 11 bases fit TRBD2. The CDR3 is 17 amino acids. V dropped 0 bases and J dropped 10; count of bases not matched to a gene: 12. Germline-derived CDR1 and CDR2 are SGDLS and YYNGEE.